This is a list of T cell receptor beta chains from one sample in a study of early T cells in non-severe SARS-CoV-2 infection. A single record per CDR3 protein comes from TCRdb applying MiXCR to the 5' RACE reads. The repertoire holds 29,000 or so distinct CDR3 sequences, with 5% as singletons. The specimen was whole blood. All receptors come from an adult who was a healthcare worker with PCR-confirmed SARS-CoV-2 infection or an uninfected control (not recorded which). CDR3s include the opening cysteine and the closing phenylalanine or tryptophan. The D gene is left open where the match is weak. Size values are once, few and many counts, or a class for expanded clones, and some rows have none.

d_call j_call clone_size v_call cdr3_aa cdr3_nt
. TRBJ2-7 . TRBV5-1 CASSQGKVPYEQYF TGCGCCAGCAGCCAAGGGAAGGTCCCCTACGAGCAGTACTTC
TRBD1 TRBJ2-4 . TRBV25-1 CASSPQGNKNIQYF TGTGCCAGCAGCCCACAGGGGAACAAAAACATTCAGTACTTC
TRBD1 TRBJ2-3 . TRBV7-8 CASSPPRLTGGDLADTQYF TGTGCCAGCAGCCCTCCTCGCCTTACAGGGGGCGACCTCGCAGATACGCAGTATTTT
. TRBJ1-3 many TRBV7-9 CASSPNVPGNTIYF TGTGCCAGCAGCCCTAACGTTCCGGGAAACACCATATATTTT
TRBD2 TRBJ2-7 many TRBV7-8 CASSSGLAGGRPPYEQYF TGTGCCAGCAGCTCCGGACTAGCGGGAGGCCGACCACCCTACGAGCAGTACTTC
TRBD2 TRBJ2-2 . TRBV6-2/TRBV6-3 CASSPSGRGPGELFF TGTGCCAGCAGTCCAAGCGGGAGAGGACCCGGGGAGCTGTTTTTT
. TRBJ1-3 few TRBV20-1 CSARRGESSGNTIYF TGCAGTGCTAGAAGGGGGGAGAGCTCTGGAAACACCATATATTTT
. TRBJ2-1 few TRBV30 CAWSVTRWEQFF TGTGCCTGGAGTGTCACCCGTTGGGAGCAGTTCTTC
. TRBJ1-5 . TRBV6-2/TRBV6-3 CASSYFTGSNQPQHF TGTGCCAGCAGTTATTTCACAGGTAGCAATCAGCCCCAGCATTTT
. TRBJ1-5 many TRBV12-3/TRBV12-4 CASSLDGKGPQHF TGTGCCAGCAGTTTAGACGGAAAAGGGCCCCAGCATTTT
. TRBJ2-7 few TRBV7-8 CASSLGLGGGYEQYF TGTGCCAGCAGCTTAGGACTGGGAGGCGGGTACGAGCAGTACTTC
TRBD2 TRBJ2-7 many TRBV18 CASSPRPAGGAYEQYF TGTGCCAGCTCACCACGTCCTGCGGGGGGGGCCTACGAGCAGTACTTC
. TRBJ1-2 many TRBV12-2 CASRSSGDTANYGYTF TGTGCAAGTCGCTCCTCTGGGGACACCGCTAACTATGGCTACACCTTC
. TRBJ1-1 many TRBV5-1 CASSLSQTNTEAFF TGCGCCAGCAGCTTGAGTCAGACGAACACTGAAGCTTTCTTT
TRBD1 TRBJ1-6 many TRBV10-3 CASRTGGAWNSPLHF TGTGCCAGTAGGACAGGGGGCGCGTGGAATTCACCCCTCCACTTT
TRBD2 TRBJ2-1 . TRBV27 CASSLESPSGLYNEQFF TGTGCCAGCAGTTTAGAGTCCCCTAGCGGGTTATACAATGAGCAGTTCTTC
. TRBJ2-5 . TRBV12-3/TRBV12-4 CASRPGASQETQYF TGTGCCAGCAGGCCTGGGGCTTCACAAGAGACCCAGTACTTC
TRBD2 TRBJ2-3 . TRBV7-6 CASSRGTSADTQYF TGTGCCAGCAGCCGTGGGACTAGTGCAGATACGCAGTATTTT